The clone carrying this T cell receptor (beta chain) has ten or more counts. What it recognizes is unknown. Germline values: CDR1 SQVTM, CDR2 ANQGSEA. The length of the CDR3 is 14 residues. Two oligonucleotides, mixed equimolar, formed the beta constant-region primer covering TRBC1 and TRBC2. Four rounds of PCR amplified the ligated cDNA using nested alpha and beta constant-region primers plus SP2. TCRdb passed the UMI-ligation and nested PCR reads through MiXCR, listing each CDR3 protein once. The table has 95,000 to 110,000 distinct CDR3 sequences, around 15% seen once. These data originate in a study of naive and memory T cell subsets. Points from the study as a whole: Naive repertoires, especially CD8, held a few larger clonotypes, possibly memory cells re-expressing CD45RA.

Four subsets defined by CD45RA and CD27 were sorted after CD3, CD4, CD8 and live/dead staining. V and J are TRBV29-1 and TRBJ2-1; weak D call: TRBD2 (5 bases). The sample taken for sequencing was naive CD8+ T cells from blood. The clonotype was recovered from a human donor in good health. The CDR3 nucleotides read TGCACCACGGTGTTAGCGACATCCTACAATGAGCAGTTCTTC. It encodes CTTVLATSYNEQFF.